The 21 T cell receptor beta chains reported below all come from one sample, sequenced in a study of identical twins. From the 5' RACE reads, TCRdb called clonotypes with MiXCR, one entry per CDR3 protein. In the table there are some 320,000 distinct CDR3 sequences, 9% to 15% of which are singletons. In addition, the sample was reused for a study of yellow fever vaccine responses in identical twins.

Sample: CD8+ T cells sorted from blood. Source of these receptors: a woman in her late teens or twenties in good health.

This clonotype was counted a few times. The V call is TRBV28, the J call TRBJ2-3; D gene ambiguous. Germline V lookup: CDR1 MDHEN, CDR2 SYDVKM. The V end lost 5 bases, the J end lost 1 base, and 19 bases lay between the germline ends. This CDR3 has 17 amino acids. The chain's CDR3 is CASSPGPVSPRTDTQYF. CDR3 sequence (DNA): TGTGCCAGCAGTCCCGGACCCGTCAGTCCACGCACAGATACGCAGTATTTT.

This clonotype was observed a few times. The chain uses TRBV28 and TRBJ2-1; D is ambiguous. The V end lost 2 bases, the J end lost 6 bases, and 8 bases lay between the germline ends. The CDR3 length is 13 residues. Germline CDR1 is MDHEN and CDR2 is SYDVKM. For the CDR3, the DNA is TGTGCCAGCAGTTTAGGTAGGCCCAATGAGCAGTTCTTC. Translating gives CASSLGRPNEQFF.

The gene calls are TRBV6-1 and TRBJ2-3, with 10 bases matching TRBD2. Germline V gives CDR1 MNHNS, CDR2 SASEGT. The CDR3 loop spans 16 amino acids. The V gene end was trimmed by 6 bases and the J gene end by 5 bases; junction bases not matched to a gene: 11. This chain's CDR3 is CASSLPLAGAGDTQYF. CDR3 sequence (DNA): TGTGCCAGCAGCTTGCCCCTAGCGGGAGCGGGAGATACGCAGTATTTT.

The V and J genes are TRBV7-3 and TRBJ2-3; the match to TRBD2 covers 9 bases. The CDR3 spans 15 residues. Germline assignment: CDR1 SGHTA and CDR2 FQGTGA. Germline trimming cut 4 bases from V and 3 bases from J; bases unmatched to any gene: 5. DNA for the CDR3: TGTGCCAGCAGCTCATTAGCGGGAGAAACAGATACGCAGTATTTT. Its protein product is CASSSLAGETDTQYF.

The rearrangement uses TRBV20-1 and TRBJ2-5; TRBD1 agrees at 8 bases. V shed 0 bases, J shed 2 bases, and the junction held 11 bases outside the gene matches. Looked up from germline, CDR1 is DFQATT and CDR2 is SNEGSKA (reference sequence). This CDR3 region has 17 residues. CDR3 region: CSARDGQGGIRQETQYF. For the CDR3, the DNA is TGCAGTGCTAGAGATGGACAGGGAGGAATAAGGCAAGAGACCCAGTACTTC.

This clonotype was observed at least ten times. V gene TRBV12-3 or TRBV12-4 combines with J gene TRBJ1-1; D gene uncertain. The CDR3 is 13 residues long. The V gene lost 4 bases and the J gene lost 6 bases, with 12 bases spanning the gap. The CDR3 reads CASSWIRNAEAFF. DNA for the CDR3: TGTGCCAGCAGTTGGATACGTAACGCTGAAGCTTTCTTT.

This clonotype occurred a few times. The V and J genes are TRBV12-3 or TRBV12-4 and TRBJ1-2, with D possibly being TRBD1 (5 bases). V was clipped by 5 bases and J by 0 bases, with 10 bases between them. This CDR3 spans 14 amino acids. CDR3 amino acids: CASSTGATNYGYTF. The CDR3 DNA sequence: TGTGCCAGCAGTACCGGGGCTACTAACTATGGCTACACCTTC.

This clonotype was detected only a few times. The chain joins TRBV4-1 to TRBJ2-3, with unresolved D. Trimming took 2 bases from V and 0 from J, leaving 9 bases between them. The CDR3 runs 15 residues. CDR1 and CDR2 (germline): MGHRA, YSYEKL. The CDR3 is CASSQKESSTDTQYF. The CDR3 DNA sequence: TGCGCCAGCAGCCAAAAGGAATCTAGCACAGATACGCAGTATTTT.

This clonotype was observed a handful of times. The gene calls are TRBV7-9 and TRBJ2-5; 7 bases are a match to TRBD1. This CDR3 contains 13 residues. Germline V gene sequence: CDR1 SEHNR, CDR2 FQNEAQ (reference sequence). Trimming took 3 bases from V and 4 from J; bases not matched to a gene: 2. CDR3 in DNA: TGTGCCAGCAGCTTCCGGGACAGAGAGACCCAGTACTTC. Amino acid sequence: CASSFRDRETQYF.

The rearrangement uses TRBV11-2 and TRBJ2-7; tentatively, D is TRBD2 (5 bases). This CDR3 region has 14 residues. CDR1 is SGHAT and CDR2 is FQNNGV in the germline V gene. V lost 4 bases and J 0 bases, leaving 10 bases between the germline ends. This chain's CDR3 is CASSYPDYSYEQYF. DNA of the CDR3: TGTGCCAGCAGCTACCCAGACTACTCCTACGAGCAGTACTTC.

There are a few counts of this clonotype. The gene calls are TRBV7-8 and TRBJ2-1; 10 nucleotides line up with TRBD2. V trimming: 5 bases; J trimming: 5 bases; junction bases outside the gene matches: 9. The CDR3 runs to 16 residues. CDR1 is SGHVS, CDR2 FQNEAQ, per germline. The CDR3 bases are TGTGCCAGCAGCACAACACTAGCGGGGACCGACAATGAGCAGTTCTTC. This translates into CASSTTLAGTDNEQFF.

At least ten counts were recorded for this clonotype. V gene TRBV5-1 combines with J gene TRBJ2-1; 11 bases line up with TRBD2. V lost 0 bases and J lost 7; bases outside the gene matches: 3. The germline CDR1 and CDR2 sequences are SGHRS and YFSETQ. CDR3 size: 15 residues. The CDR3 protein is CASSLGLAGTNEQFF. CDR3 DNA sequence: TGCGCCAGCAGCTTGGGACTAGCGGGGACGAATGAGCAGTTCTTC.

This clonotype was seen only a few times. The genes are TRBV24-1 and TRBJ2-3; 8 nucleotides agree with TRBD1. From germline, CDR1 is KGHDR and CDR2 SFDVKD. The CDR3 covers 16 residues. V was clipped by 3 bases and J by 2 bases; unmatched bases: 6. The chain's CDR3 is CATSDRDRLYTDTQYF. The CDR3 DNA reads TGTGCCACCAGTGATCGGGACAGGCTGTACACAGATACGCAGTATTTT.

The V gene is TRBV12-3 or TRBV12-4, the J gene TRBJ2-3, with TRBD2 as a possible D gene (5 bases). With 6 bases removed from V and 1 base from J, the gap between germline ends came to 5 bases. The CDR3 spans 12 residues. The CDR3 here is CASRLGTDTQYF. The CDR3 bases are TGTGCCAGCAGACTAGGCACAGATACGCAGTATTTT.

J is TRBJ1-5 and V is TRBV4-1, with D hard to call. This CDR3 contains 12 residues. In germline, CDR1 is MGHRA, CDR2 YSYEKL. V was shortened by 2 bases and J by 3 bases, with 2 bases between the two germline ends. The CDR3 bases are TGCGCCAGCAGCCAATACAATCAGCCCCAGCATTTT. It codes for CASSQYNQPQHF.

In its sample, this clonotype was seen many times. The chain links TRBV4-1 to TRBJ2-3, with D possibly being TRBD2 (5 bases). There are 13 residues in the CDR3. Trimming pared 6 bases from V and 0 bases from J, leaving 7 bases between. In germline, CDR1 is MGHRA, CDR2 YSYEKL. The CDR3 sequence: CASRGGSTDTQYF. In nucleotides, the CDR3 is TGCGCCAGCAGAGGCGGGAGCACAGATACGCAGTATTTT.

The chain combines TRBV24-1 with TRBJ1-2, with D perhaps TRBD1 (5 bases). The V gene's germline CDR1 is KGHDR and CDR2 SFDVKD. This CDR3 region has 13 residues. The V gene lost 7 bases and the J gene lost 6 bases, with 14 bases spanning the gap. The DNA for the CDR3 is TGTGCCACCAGCCCCTCAGTAGGGGATGGCTACACCTTC. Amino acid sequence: CATSPSVGDGYTF.

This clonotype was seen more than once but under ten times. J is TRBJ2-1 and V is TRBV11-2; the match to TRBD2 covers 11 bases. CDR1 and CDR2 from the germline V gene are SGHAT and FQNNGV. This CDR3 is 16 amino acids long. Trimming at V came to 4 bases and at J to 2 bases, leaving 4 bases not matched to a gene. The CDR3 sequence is CASSYDSGRAYNEQFF. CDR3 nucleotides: TGTGCCAGCAGCTACGATAGCGGGAGGGCCTACAATGAGCAGTTCTTC. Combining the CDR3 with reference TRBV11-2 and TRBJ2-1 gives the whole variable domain EAGVAQSPRYKIIEKRQSVAFWCNPISGHATLYWYQQILGQGPKLLIQFQNNGVVDDSQLPKDRFSAERLKGVDSTLKIQPAKLEDSAVYLCASSYDSGRAYNEQFFGPGTRLTVL.

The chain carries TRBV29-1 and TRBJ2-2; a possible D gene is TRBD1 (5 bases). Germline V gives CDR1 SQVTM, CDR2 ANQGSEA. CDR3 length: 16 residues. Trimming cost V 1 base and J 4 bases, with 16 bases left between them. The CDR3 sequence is CSVEGSGMDPTGELFF. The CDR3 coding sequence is TGCAGCGTTGAAGGGTCAGGGATGGACCCCACCGGGGAGCTGTTTTTT.

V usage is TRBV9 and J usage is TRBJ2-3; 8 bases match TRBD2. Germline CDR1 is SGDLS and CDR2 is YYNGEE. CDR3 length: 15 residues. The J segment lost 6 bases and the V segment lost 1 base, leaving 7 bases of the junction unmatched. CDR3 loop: CASSVSGSPGDTQYF. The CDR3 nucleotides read TGTGCCAGCAGCGTAAGCGGGAGCCCCGGGGATACGCAGTATTTT.

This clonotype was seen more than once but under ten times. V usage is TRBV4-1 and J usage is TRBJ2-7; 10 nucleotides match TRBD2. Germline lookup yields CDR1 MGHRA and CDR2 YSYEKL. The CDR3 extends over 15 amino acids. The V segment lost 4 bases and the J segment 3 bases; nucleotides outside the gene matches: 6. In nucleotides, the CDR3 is TGCGCCAGCAGCCGCTTAGCGGGAGGCTACTACGAGCAGTACTTC. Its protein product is CASSRLAGGYYEQYF.